A single sample is the source of the 14 T cell receptor beta chains below, sequenced in a study of blood T cell repertoires in COVID-19. Data came from immunoSEQ multiplex PCR; TCRdb stores just in-frame clones and leaves some out. The data show around 130,000 clones, with about 85% seen just once and around 4.1% held by the top ten. Sequenced material: peripheral blood. These receptors originate from a human donor in a cohort sampled during active COVID-19.

The rearrangement joins TRBV5-1 to TRBJ2-3, with TRBD2 matching 16 bases. The CDR3 covers 17 residues. The germline V gene has CDR1 SGHRS and CDR2 YFSETQ. Trimming cost V 4 bases and J 4 bases; bases outside gene matches: 6. The CDR3 sequence is CASSGGTSGGAADTQYF. The CDR3 DNA reads as TGCGCCAGCAGCGGCGGGACTAGCGGGGGGGCCGCAGATACGCAGTATTTT.

V is TRBV7-9 and J is TRBJ1-2; TRBD1 might be the D (6 bases). Trimming stripped 4 bases from V and 1 base from J, with 19 bases between. The CDR3 extends over 17 amino acids. Per germline, CDR1 SEHNR and CDR2 FQNEAQ (reference sequence). The CDR3 reads CASSYTFGGGLNYGYTF. The DNA of the CDR3 is TGTGCCAGCAGCTATACCTTTGGCGGGGGGCTTAACTATGGCTACACCTTC.

V gene TRBV30 combines with J gene TRBJ1-1; D perhaps matches TRBD1 (5 bases). CDR3 length equals 12 residues. Germline loops: CDR1 GTSNPN, CDR2 SVGIG (reference sequence). Trimming removed 5 bases at V and 1 base at J, with 8 bases between. The CDR3 is CAWEDKNTEAFF. CDR3 nucleotides: TGTGCCTGGGAGGACAAGAACACTGAAGCTTTCTTT. Looking up the rest from reference TRBV30 and TRBJ1-1 gives the full variable domain: SQTIHQWPATLVQPVGSPLSLECTVEGTSNPNLYWYRQAAGRGLQLLFYSVGIGQISSEVPQNLSASRPQDRQFILSSKKLLLSDSGFYLCAWEDKNTEAFFGQGTRLTVV.

This clone was recorded a few times. CDR3 in amino acids: CASSMVRGANTEAFF. The CDR3, as DNA: TGTGCCAGTAGTATGGTACGGGGGGCTAACACTGAAGCTTTCTTT. This chain uses TRBV19 with TRBJ1-1, with D possibly TRBD1 on 6 matching bases. V dropped 3 bases and J dropped 2 bases, with 13 bases sitting between them. In germline, CDR1 is LNHDA, CDR2 SQIVND (reference sequence). CDR3 length equals 15 residues.

The chain combines TRBV5-6 with TRBJ1-2; weak D call: TRBD1 (5 bases). The V gene's germline CDR1 is SGHDT and CDR2 YYEEEE. Between the trimmed V and J ends, which lost 7 bases and 2 bases, there was a span of 18 bases. The CDR3 is 15 residues long. The CDR3 nucleotides are TGTGCCAGCCCTCCGGGGGACGGACAAAACTATGGCTACACCTTC. Translating gives CASPPGDGQNYGYTF.

V gene TRBV29-1 combines with J gene TRBJ2-1; D may be TRBD2 (5 bases). The germline V gene has CDR1 SQVTM and CDR2 ANQGSEA. The CDR3 covers 10 residues. The V end was cut by 6 bases, the J end by 9 bases, with 9 bases between. The CDR3: CSVAGGEQFF. The CDR3, as DNA: TGCAGCGTGGCCGGAGGTGAGCAGTTCTTC.

This chain connects TRBV5-1 to TRBJ2-1; 10 nucleotides match TRBD2. The CDR3 sequence is 18 residues long. From germline, CDR1 is SGHRS and CDR2 YFSETQ. V was clipped by 2 bases and J by 1 base; unmatched bases: 9. CDR3 coding DNA: TGCGCCAGCAGCTTCCTAGCGGGAGTACCTAATTCCTACAATGAGCAGTTCTTC. This translates into CASSFLAGVPNSYNEQFF.

The chain joins TRBV6-6 to TRBJ2-5; a possible D gene is TRBD2 (7 bases). This CDR3 contains 17 residues. Germline V lookup: CDR1 MNHNY, CDR2 SVGAGI (reference sequence). Trimming shortened V by 5 bases and J by 4 bases, and 23 bases separated the two germline ends. CDR3 amino acids: CASSQMGGGLWVETQYF. The CDR3 coding sequence is TGTGCCAGCAGTCAAATGGGGGGGGGCTTATGGGTAGAGACCCAGTACTTC.

The chain couples TRBV5-6 to TRBJ1-2; 8 nucleotides line up with TRBD1. Germline CDR1 reads SGHDT; CDR2 reads YYEEEE. The CDR3 extends over 13 amino acids. The J segment lost 5 bases and the V segment lost 3 bases, leaving 3 bases of the junction unmatched. In DNA, the CDR3 is TGTGCCAGCAGCTCAGGGGGCCGGTATGGCTACACCTTC. It specifies CASSSGGRYGYTF.

The chain uses TRBV11-3 and TRBJ2-5; D might be TRBD2 (5 bases). Trimming pared 5 bases from V and 5 bases from J, leaving 18 bases between. CDR1 and CDR2 (germline): SGHNT, YENEEA. There are 15 residues in the CDR3. This CDR3 is CASSPIGGALETQYF. CDR3 in DNA: TGTGCCAGCAGCCCCATCGGAGGAGCCTTGGAGACCCAGTACTTC.

This rearrangement joins TRBV6-5 to TRBJ2-3; D is uncertain. Trimming took off 2 bases at V and 0 bases at J, with 6 bases between the two ends. Germline CDR1 and CDR2: MNHEY and SVGAGI. The CDR3 extends over 14 amino acids. CDR3: CASSYATSTDTQYF. As DNA, the CDR3 is TGTGCCAGCAGTTACGCAACTAGCACAGATACGCAGTATTTT.

This clone was detected once. The chain links TRBV30 to TRBJ2-5, with D tentatively TRBD2 (6 bases). CDR1 GTSNPN and CDR2 SVGIG come from the germline V gene (reference sequence). V lost 1 base and J 6 bases, leaving 12 bases between the germline ends. The length of the CDR3 is 13 residues. Here the CDR3 reads CAWSAGDRQTQYF. The DNA of the CDR3 is TGTGCCTGGAGTGCGGGGGACCGGCAGACCCAGTACTTC.

This sequence joins TRBV7-2 and TRBJ1-5, with 8 bases fitting TRBD1. The CDR3 consists of 13 residues. Germline assignment: CDR1 SGHTA and CDR2 FQGNSA. After removal of 1 base from V and 7 bases from J, the junction contained 0 bases not matched to a gene. The CDR3 DNA sequence: TGTGCCAGCAGCTTAGGGGACAGGCAGCCCCAGCATTTT. It yields the protein CASSLGDRQPQHF.

The chain couples TRBV2 to TRBJ2-7, with TRBD2 as a possible D gene (5 bases). The CDR3 is 15 residues long. Germline V gene lookup returns CDR1 SNHLY and CDR2 FYNNEI. The ends were cut back, 3 bases at V and 0 bases at J, with 12 bases in the middle. For the CDR3, the DNA is TGTGCCAGCAGTGAGGTAGCGTCGAGCTCCTACGAGCAGTACGTC. This gives the protein CASSEVASSSYEQYV.